This T cell receptor beta chain was sequenced in a study of shared clonotypes between healthy human individuals. This clone occurred once. Trimming removed 1 base from V and 4 bases from J, with 20 bases in between. Germline V gene data show CDR1 as SGHRS and CDR2 as YFSETQ. The CDR3 runs to 17 residues. Assay used: immunoSEQ multiplex PCR; TCRdb lists only in-frame clones, some missing. The sample contains about 180,000 clones, approximately 92% of which appear only once. Sequencing was done on a sample of naive CD4+ T cells sorted from blood. Subset reported: CD45RA+ positively selected. This TCR came from a woman aged 25 to 45 in good health. The V call is TRBV5-1, the J call TRBJ1-2, with D unresolved. The chain's CDR3 is CASSLRFVAGYGYGYTF. In DNA, the CDR3 is TGCGCCAGCAGCTTGCGTTTCGTTGCAGGTTACGGCTATGGCTACACCTTC.